Below, 25 T cell receptor beta chains from the same sample are listed, as sequenced in a study of T-cell reconstitution after alpha-beta-depleted transplantation in children. Molecular barcoding with unique molecular identifiers was used for the TCRbeta library. MiXCR, applied by TCRdb to the PCR reads, yields one record per CDR3 protein. The data contain 140,000 or so distinct CDR3 sequences, more than 8% of them singletons. The sequences come from PBMCs, mostly from graft donor cells, collected 180 days after TCRalphabeta/CD19-depleted stem cell transplant. The receptor set was obtained from a female patient aged 2-9 years who had a stem cell transplant for congenital amegakaryocytic thrombocytopenia, so the T cells may come from the graft donor.

The rearrangement joins TRBV10-3 to TRBJ2-7; D gene ambiguous. The ends were cut back, 0 bases at V and 4 bases at J, with 13 bases in the middle. CDR3 size: 15 residues. Germline V gene sequence: CDR1 ENHRY, CDR2 SYGVKD. In DNA, the CDR3 is TGTGCCATCAGTGAGTCGGGGAAAATAAAGTACGAGCAGTACTTC. Protein: CAISESGKIKYEQYF.

This clonotype was detected many times. V usage is TRBV4-2 and J usage is TRBJ2-3; D is perhaps TRBD2 (5 bases). CDR3 length: 17 residues. Germline CDR1 is LGHNA and CDR2 is YNFKEQ. Trimming stripped 0 bases from V and 0 bases from J, with 13 bases between. The CDR3 nucleotides read TGTGCCAGCAGCCAAGAAGGGTGGCGGGCCAGCACAGATACGCAGTATTTT. It specifies CASSQEGWRASTDTQYF.

This clonotype was counted many times. This chain connects TRBV29-1 to TRBJ2-7; D may match TRBD1 or TRBD2 (5 bases each). V lost 4 bases and J 3 bases, leaving 16 bases between the germline ends. The CDR3 sequence is 14 residues long. The V gene's germline CDR1 is SQVTM and CDR2 ANQGSEA. CDR3 DNA sequence: TGCAGCGTTGGGGGGTTAGAAGTCATCTACGAGCAGTACTTC. It yields the protein CSVGGLEVIYEQYF.

This clonotype was detected ten times or more. The rearrangement links TRBV20-1 to TRBJ1-2; D uncertain. The CDR3 has 12 residues. Trimming shortened V by 1 base and J by 4 bases, and 7 bases separated the two germline ends. Germline CDR1 reads DFQATT; CDR2 reads SNEGSKA (reference sequence). As DNA, the CDR3 is TGCAGTGCTAGAGCAACCAGCTATGGCTACACCTTC. The encoded protein is CSARATSYGYTF.

This clonotype occurred many times. V and J are TRBV20-1 and TRBJ2-3, with D tentatively TRBD1 or TRBD2 (5 bases each). The CDR3 loop spans 13 amino acids. Trimming pared 3 bases from V and 6 bases from J, leaving 13 bases between. Germline CDR1 is DFQATT and CDR2 is SNEGSKA (reference sequence). This CDR3 is CSASAPGPDTQYF. CDR3 in DNA: TGCAGTGCTAGTGCACCGGGGCCCGATACGCAGTATTTT.

This clonotype was detected only a few times. The chain links TRBV7-8 to TRBJ2-5; D remains unclear. This CDR3 spans 14 amino acids. V lost 6 bases and J lost 7, with 18 bases in between. CDR1 and CDR2 from the germline V gene are SGHVS and FQNEAQ. The CDR3 nucleotides are TGTGCCAGCAGTCCTCTCTCGGAACTTGCGACCCAGTACTTC. Protein product: CASSPLSELATQYF.

This clonotype occurred a few times. The chain carries TRBV2 and TRBJ2-7, with no clear D. Germline CDR1 is SNHLY and CDR2 is FYNNEI. The CDR3 is 14 residues long. Trimming shortened V by 0 bases and J by 2 bases, and 8 bases separated the two germline ends. This CDR3 reads CASSEAHTTYEQYF. The CDR3 DNA is TGTGCCAGCAGTGAAGCCCACACGACCTACGAGCAGTACTTC.

V usage is TRBV25-1 and J usage is TRBJ2-5; D is ambiguous. V was pared by 3 bases and J by 3 bases, with 8 bases between. The CDR3 runs to 13 residues. Germline-derived CDR1 and CDR2 are MGHDK and SYGVNS. The CDR3 protein is CASSEGSEETQYF. DNA of the CDR3: TGTGCCAGCAGTGAGGGCTCAGAAGAGACCCAGTACTTC.

This clonotype has at least ten counts. Written as DNA, the CDR3 is TGCGCCAGCAGCTTGTATCCTAGCGGGGGGGTTTACGAGCAGTACTTC. Its protein is CASSLYPSGGVYEQYF. V and J are TRBV5-1 and TRBJ2-7, with 12 bases that match TRBD2. This CDR3 spans 16 amino acids. After removal of 1 base from V and 4 bases from J, the junction contained 6 bases not matched to a gene. Germline V gives CDR1 SGHRS, CDR2 YFSETQ.

In this sample, this clonotype turned up many times. The chain recombines TRBV5-6 with TRBJ2-1; no reliable D call. CDR3 length: 11 amino acids. From germline, CDR1 is SGHDT and CDR2 YYEEEE. With 2 bases removed from V and 5 bases from J, the gap between germline ends came to 2 bases. The CDR3 region is CASSFNNEQFF. DNA for the CDR3: TGTGCCAGCAGCTTTAACAATGAGCAGTTCTTC.

This clonotype was seen at least ten times. The chain recombines TRBV6-2 or TRBV6-3 with TRBJ2-7; TRBD1 might be the D (6 bases). This CDR3 has 15 residues. The germline V gene has CDR1 MNHEY and CDR2 SVGEGT. V was pared by 7 bases and J by 1 base, with 17 bases between. Here the CDR3 DNA reads TGTGCCAGCAACGACGGTGGGACAAAATCCTACGAGCAGTACTTC. Translating it yields CASNDGGTKSYEQYF.

This clonotype showed up many times. The chain links TRBV28 to TRBJ1-1; tentatively, D is TRBD1 (6 bases). The germline V gene encodes CDR1 MDHEN and CDR2 SYDVKM. Trimming took 1 base from V and 1 from J, leaving 10 bases between them. The CDR3 covers 15 residues. The CDR3: CASSLFLTGNTEAFF. The CDR3 DNA sequence: TGTGCCAGCAGTTTATTCTTGACAGGGAACACTGAAGCTTTCTTT.

At least ten counts were recorded for this clonotype. V and J are TRBV5-6 and TRBJ1-2, with D possibly matching TRBD1 (5 bases). The germline CDR1 and CDR2 sequences are SGHDT and YYEEEE. V was pared by 5 bases and J by 5 bases, with 10 bases between. This CDR3 region has 12 residues. The CDR3 here is CASRRGVYGYTF. CDR3 DNA sequence: TGTGCCAGCAGAAGAGGGGTTTATGGCTACACCTTC.

The V and J genes are TRBV10-3 and TRBJ1-5; tentative D call: TRBD1 (5 bases). Germline CDR1 and CDR2: ENHRY and SYGVKD. The V end was cut by 2 bases, the J end by 4 bases, with 9 bases between. The CDR3 runs to 14 residues. The CDR3 sequence: CAISEPGLNQPQHF. Written as DNA, the CDR3 is TGTGCCATCAGTGAGCCAGGGCTAAATCAGCCCCAGCATTTT.

There are a few counts of this clonotype. This chain connects TRBV4-1 to TRBJ2-3, with 9 nucleotides matching TRBD2. The CDR3 length is 17 residues. CDR1 and CDR2 (germline): MGHRA, YSYEKL. With V trimmed by 0 bases and J by 2 bases, 6 bases remained unmatched. This chain's CDR3 is CASSQDGVAGVTDTQYF. DNA of the CDR3: TGCGCCAGCAGCCAAGATGGCGTAGCGGGGGTCACAGATACGCAGTATTTT.

This clonotype was found many times. The chain employs TRBV12-3 or TRBV12-4 and TRBJ2-3; D call uncertain. The CDR3 runs to 14 residues. Trimming shortened V by 1 base and J by 2 bases, and 7 bases separated the two germline ends. The CDR3 spells CASSLGSHTDTQYF. The CDR3 nucleotides read TGTGCCAGCAGTTTAGGCTCACACACAGATACGCAGTATTTT.

There are many counts of this clonotype. The rearrangement links TRBV20-1 to TRBJ1-5; D gene ambiguous. V gave up 3 bases and J gave up 0 bases, with 3 bases separating them. The germline gives CDR1 DFQATT, CDR2 SNEGSKA (reference sequence). The CDR3 runs 12 residues. CDR3 sequence: CSASNSNQPQHF. The CDR3 bases are TGCAGTGCTAGTAATAGCAATCAGCCCCAGCATTTT.

At least ten counts were recorded for this clonotype. The chain recombines TRBV10-3 with TRBJ2-3; 13 positions match TRBD2. Trimming cost V 11 bases and J 5 bases; bases outside gene matches: 16. The CDR3 has 17 residues. Germline loops: CDR1 ENHRY, CDR2 SYGVKD. The CDR3 nucleotides read TGTGCCGCCAGAACACCGACCGGGACTAGCGGGAAAGATACGCAGTATTTT. Translating gives CAARTPTGTSGKDTQYF.

This clonotype was seen at least ten times. This sequence joins TRBV20-1 and TRBJ2-2; perhaps TRBD1 as D (6 bases). Germline V CDR1 and CDR2: DFQATT, SNEGSKA (reference sequence). The CDR3 length is 14 residues. V was trimmed by 6 bases and J by 2 bases, leaving 13 bases between them. CDR3 protein: CSASRTANTGELFF. The CDR3 DNA is TGCAGTGCAAGCCGGACAGCTAACACCGGGGAGCTGTTTTTT.

The chain joins TRBV6-4 to TRBJ1-2; 7 bases line up with TRBD1. This CDR3 spans 15 amino acids. Germline CDR1 reads MRHNA; CDR2 reads SNTAGT. Trimming cost V 2 bases and J 2 bases; bases outside gene matches: 5. CDR3 region: CASSDGTADNYGYTF. The CDR3 DNA sequence: TGTGCCAGCAGTGACGGGACAGCCGACAACTATGGCTACACCTTC.

This clonotype was counted many times. This rearrangement joins TRBV5-1 to TRBJ2-1, with a tentative D call TRBD2 (5 bases). The CDR3 is 14 amino acids. The V end lost 4 bases, the J end lost 10 bases, and 18 bases lay between the germline ends. CDR1 is SGHRS and CDR2 is YFSETQ in the germline V gene. The DNA of the CDR3 is TGCGCCAGCAGCCCGGACGCGGGCCCTTGGGAGCAGTTCTTC. It yields the protein CASSPDAGPWEQFF.

This clonotype was counted many times. The V and J genes are TRBV20-1 and TRBJ2-2; D call uncertain. The CDR3 is made up of 17 amino acids. V gave up 0 bases and J gave up 2 bases, with 16 bases separating them. Germline V lookup: CDR1 DFQATT, CDR2 SNEGSKA (reference sequence). The DNA of the CDR3 is TGCAGTGCTAGAGAGGCTGGAGACAATTCTAACACCGGGGAGCTGTTTTTT. Residues: CSAREAGDNSNTGELFF.

Concerning this clonotype itself: The junction departs from the called germline gene at one end, perhaps through a read error. The chain combines TRBV7-6 with TRBJ1-3, with D unclear. CDR3 length: 12 residues. Germline CDR1 reads SGHVS; CDR2 reads FNYEAQ. CDR3 DNA sequence: TGTGCCAGCAGCTTTGGTGGAAACACTATATATTTT. It yields the protein CASSFGGNTIYF.

The table lists this clonotype with many counts. The chain has TRBV12-3 or TRBV12-4 and TRBJ1-2, with a weak D call TRBD1 (6 bases). The CDR3 loop spans 17 amino acids. The germline V and J ends were trimmed by 2 bases and 4 bases, with 20 bases remaining between them. CDR3 amino acids: CASSLLRVGQILYGYTF. The CDR3 DNA is TGTGCCAGCAGTTTATTGAGAGTTGGACAGATCCTCTATGGCTACACCTTC.

This clonotype was observed many times. V gene TRBV9 combines with J gene TRBJ2-7, with D possibly called TRBD1 or TRBD2 (5 bases each). CDR1 is SGDLS, CDR2 YYNGEE, per germline. V was cut by 0 bases and J by 4 bases, with 14 bases left in between. The CDR3 runs 15 residues. CDR3 sequence reads: CASSVGNRDGYEQYF. The CDR3 nucleotides read TGTGCCAGCAGCGTAGGTAACCGGGACGGTTACGAGCAGTACTTC.